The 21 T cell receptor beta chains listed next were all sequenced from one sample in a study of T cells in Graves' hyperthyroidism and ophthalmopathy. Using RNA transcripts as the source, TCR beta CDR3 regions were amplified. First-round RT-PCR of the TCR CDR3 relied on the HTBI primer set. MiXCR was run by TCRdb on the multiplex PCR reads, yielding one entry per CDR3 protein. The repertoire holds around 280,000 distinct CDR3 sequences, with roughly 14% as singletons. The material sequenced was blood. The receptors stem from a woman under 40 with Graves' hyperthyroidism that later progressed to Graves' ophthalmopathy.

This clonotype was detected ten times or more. CDR3: CASSGPGEGSTDTQYF. The CDR3 region has the DNA TGTGCCAGCAGTGGCCCCGGGGAAGGGTCCACAGATACGCAGTATTTT. The chain links TRBV28 to TRBJ2-3, with TRBD2 as a possible D gene (5 bases). CDR1 MDHEN and CDR2 SYDVKM come from the germline V gene. V lost 5 bases and J 2 bases, leaving 17 bases between the germline ends. The CDR3 covers 16 residues.

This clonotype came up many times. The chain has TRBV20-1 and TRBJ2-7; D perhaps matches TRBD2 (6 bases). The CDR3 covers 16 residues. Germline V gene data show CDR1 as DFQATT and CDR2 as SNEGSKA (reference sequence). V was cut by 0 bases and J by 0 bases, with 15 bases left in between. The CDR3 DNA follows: TGCAGTGCTAGAGATCGCCCAGCGGGCCGCTCCTACGAGCAGTACTTC. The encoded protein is CSARDRPAGRSYEQYF.

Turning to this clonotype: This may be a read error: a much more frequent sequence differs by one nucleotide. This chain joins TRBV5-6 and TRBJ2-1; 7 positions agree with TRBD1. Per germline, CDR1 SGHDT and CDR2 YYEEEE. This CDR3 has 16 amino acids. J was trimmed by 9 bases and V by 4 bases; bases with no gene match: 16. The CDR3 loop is CASSTTGVRVLGEQFF. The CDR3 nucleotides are TGTGCCAGCAGCACAACAGGGGTTCGAGTTCTCGGTGAGCAGTTCTTC.

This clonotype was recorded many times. CDR3 coding DNA: TGTGCCAGCAGCACACAACCAGGGAGTTTCGGAATTAAAGCTTTCTTT. Encoded protein: CASSTQPGSFGIKAFF. The chain employs TRBV7-2 and TRBJ1-1; D may be TRBD1 (5 bases). Trimming left V 5 bases short and J 9 bases short, with 25 bases between. Germline CDR1 SGHTA, CDR2 FQGNSA. The CDR3 is 16 residues long.

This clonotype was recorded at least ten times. In nucleotides, the CDR3 is TGTGCCAGCAGTGTAACGGTTACAGGGGATAATCAGCCCCAGCATTTT. Amino acids: CASSVTVTGDNQPQHF. The chain uses TRBV6-1 and TRBJ1-5, with TRBD1 matching 7 bases. This CDR3 comprises 16 residues. The germline V gene has CDR1 MNHNS and CDR2 SASEGT. The V and J ends lost 4 bases and 4 bases, in that order; junction bases with no gene match: 10.

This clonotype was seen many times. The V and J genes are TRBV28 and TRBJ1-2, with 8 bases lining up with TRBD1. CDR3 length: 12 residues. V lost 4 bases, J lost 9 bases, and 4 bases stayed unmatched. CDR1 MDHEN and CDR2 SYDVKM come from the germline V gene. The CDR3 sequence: CASSSRGLSYTF. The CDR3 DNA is TGTGCCAGCAGTTCCAGGGGGCTAAGCTACACCTTC.

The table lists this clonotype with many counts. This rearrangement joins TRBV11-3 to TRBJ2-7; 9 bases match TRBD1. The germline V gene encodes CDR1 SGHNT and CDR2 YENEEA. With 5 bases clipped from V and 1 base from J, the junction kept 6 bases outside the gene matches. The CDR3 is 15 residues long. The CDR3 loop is CASSLGQGKSYEQYF. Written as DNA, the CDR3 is TGTGCCAGCAGCCTGGGACAGGGAAAATCCTACGAGCAGTACTTC.

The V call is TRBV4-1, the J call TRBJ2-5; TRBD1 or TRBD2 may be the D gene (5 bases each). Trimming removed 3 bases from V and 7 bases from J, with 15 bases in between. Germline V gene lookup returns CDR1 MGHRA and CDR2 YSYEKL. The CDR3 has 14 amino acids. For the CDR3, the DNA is TGCGCCAGCAGCCAGGGGACGCCTTCCGGGACCCAGTACTTC. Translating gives CASSQGTPSGTQYF.

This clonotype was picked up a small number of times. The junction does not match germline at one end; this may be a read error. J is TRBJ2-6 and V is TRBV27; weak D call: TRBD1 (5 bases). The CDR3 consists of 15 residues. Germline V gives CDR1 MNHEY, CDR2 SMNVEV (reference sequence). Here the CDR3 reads CASGPRASGANVLTF. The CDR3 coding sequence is TGTGCCAGCGGACCTAGAGCGTCTGGGGCCAACGTCTTGACTTTC. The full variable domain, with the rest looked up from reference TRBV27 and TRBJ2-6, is EAQVTQNPRYLITVTGKKLTVTCSQNMNHEYMSWYRQDPGLGLRQIYYSMNVEVTDKGDVPEGYKVSRKEKRNFPLILESPSPNQTSLYFCASGPRASGANVLTFGAGSRLTVL.

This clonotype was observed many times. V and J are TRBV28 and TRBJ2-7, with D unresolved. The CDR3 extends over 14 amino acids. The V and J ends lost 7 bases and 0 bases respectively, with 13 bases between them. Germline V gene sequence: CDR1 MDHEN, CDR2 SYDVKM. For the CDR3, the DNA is TGTGCCAGCACCTCGGCTACAATCTCCTACGAGCAGTACTTC. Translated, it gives CASTSATISYEQYF. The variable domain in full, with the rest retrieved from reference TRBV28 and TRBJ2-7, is DVKVTQSSRYLVKRTGEKVFLECVQDMDHENMFWYRQDPGLGLRLIYFSYDVKMKEKGDIPEGYSVSREKKERFSLILESASTNQTSMYLCASTSATISYEQYFGPGTRLTVT.

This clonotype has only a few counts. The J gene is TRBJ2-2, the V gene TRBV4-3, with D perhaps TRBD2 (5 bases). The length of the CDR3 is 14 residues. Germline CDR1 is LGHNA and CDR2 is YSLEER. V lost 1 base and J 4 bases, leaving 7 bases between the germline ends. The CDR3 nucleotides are TGCGCCAGCAGCCAAGGGACTCCCACCGGGGAGCTGTTTTTT. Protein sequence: CASSQGTPTGELFF.

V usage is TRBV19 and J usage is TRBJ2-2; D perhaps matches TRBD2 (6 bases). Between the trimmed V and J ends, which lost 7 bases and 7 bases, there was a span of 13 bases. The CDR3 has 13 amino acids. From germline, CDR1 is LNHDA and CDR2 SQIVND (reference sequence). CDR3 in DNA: TGTGCCAGTATCGAATTTAGCGGCGGGGAGCTGTTTTTT. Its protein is CASIEFSGGELFF. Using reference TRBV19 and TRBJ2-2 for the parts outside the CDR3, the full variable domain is DGGITQSPKYLFRKEGQNVTLSCEQNLNHDAMYWYRQDPGQGLRLIYYSQIVNDFQKGDIAEGYSVSREKKESFPLTVTSAQKNPTAFYLCASIEFSGGELFFGEGSRLTVL.

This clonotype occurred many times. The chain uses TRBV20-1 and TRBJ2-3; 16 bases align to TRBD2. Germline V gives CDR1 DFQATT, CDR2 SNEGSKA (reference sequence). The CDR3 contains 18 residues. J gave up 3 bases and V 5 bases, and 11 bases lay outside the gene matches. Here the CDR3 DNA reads TGCAGTGCTGGGGGACTAGCGGGAGGGCCCTATAGGACAGATACGCAGTATTTT. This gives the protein CSAGGLAGGPYRTDTQYF.

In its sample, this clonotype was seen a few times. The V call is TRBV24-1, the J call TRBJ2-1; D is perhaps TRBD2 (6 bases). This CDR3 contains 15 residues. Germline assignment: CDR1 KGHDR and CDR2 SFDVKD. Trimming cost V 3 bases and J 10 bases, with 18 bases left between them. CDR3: CATSDPGRRQTEQFF. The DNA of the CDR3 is TGTGCCACCAGTGATCCGGGGAGGAGACAGACCGAGCAGTTCTTC.

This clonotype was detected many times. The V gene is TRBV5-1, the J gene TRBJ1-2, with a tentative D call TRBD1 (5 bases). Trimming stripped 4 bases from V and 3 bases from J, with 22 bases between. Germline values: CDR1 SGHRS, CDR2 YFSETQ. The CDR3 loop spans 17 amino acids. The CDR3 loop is CASSPSRYQGEDYGYTF. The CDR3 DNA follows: TGCGCCAGCAGCCCGAGTAGATACCAGGGTGAGGACTATGGCTACACCTTC.

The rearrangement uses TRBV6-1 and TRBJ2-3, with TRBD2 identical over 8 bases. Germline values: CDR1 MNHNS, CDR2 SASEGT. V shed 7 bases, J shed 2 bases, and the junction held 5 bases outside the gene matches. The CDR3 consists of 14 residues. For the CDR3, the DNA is TGTGCCAGCATGCTAGCGGGTTACACAGATACGCAGTATTTT. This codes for CASMLAGYTDTQYF.

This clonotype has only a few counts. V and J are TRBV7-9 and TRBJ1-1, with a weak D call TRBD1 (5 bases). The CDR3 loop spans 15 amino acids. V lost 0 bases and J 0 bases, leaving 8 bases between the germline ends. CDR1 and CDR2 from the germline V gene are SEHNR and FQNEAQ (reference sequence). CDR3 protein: CASSLAGRVNTEAFF. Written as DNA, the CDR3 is TGTGCCAGCAGCTTAGCGGGACGGGTGAACACTGAAGCTTTCTTT.

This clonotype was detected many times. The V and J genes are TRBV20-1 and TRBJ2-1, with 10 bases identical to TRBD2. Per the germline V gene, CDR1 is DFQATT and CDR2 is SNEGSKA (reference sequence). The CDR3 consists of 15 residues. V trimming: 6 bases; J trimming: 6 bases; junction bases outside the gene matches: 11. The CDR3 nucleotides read TGCAGTGCCAGATCCGGGACTAGCGAGAGCAATGAGCAGTTCTTC. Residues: CSARSGTSESNEQFF.

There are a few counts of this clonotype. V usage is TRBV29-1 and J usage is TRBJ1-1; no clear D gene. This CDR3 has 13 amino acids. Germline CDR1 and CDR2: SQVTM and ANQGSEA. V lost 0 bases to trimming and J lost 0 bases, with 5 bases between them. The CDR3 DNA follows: TGCAGCGTTGAAGAGCAGATGAACACTGAAGCTTTCTTT. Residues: CSVEEQMNTEAFF.

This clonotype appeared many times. The chain's CDR3 is CASKLGQSPRDEQFF. For the CDR3, the DNA is TGTGCCAGTAAGTTGGGACAGAGTCCGAGGGATGAGCAGTTCTTC. The genes are TRBV7-3 and TRBJ2-1, with 7 bases aligning to TRBD1. Per the germline V gene, CDR1 is SGHTA and CDR2 is FQGTGA. V lost 9 bases, J lost 8 bases, and 16 bases stayed unmatched. The CDR3 length is 15 residues.

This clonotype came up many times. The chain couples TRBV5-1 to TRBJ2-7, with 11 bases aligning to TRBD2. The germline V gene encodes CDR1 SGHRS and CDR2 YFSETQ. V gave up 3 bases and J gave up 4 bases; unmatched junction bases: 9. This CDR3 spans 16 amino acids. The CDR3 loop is CASSSGDTSGRYEQYF. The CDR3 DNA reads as TGCGCCAGCAGCTCGGGGGATACTAGCGGGAGATACGAGCAGTACTTC.